This T cell receptor beta chain was recorded in a study of cytomegalovirus exposure and HLA in healthy donors. Study-wide context: Membership in the Caucasian-associated ancestry cluster was found for around 81% of 350 to 450 genotyped donors. Study-wide results and caveats: According to an earlier analysis, most TCR beta V segments yielded productive rearrangements about 90% or about 30% of the time. Further analysis, carried out later, found HLA-associated TCR beta chains more clonally expanded than equally common other chains. On later analysis, the bulk of CMV-associated TCR beta chains appeared to be HLA-restricted.

As concerns this clone: Its cognate antigen is unknown.

The PCR used 60 Vbeta and 13 Jbeta primers. Libraries were prepared by immunoSEQ multiplex PCR; TCRdb keeps only in-frame clonotypes and omits some of them. The sample records 110,000 to 150,000 clones, about four fifths being singletons. The clonotype comes from a man in his forties in good health and CMV-seronegative. The material sequenced was PBMCs.

The CDR3 nucleotides are TGTGCCAGCAGCTTAGTCGGCAGGGGGTACACTGAAGCTTTCTTT. Translated: CASSLVGRGYTEAFF. The chain is built from TRBV11-2 and TRBJ1-1, with TRBD1 matching 7 bases. With V trimmed by 1 base and J by 3 bases, 5 bases remained unmatched. This CDR3 spans 15 amino acids. The V gene's germline CDR1 is SGHAT and CDR2 FQNNGV.